This TCR beta chain appears in the sequencing data of a study of CD8+ T cells in alopecia areata. Study results and limitations: Sequences from scalp samples also cover resident alphabeta T cells of normal skin. While patients received tofacitinib, many expanded lesional clones remained present in scalp and blood. Among the top 100, expanded CD8+ clones were significantly decreased by tofacitinib, as was scalp clonality.

Treatment of the sample: oral pan-JAK inhibitor, 5-10 mg twice daily. CDR3 length equals 22 residues. CDR1 LNHNV and CDR2 YYDKDF come from the germline V gene (reference sequence). As concerns this clone: Antigen specificity is unknown. At one of its ends the junction is not consistent with the germline gene, which may arise from a read error.

It was cDNA, reverse transcribed from extracted RNA, that served as the sequencing template. Libraries were prepared by immunoSEQ multiplex PCR; TCRdb keeps only in-frame clonotypes and omits some of them. The data hold 95,000 to 100,000 clones, with almost 60% observed a single time. Sequencing used CD8+ T cells sorted from blood, obtained at approximately week 56, from a patient treated with tofacitinib. The chain is built from TRBV15 and TRBJ2-3; TRBD2 aligns across 9 bases. The clonotype was recovered from a human donor with alopecia areata. CDR3 sequence (DNA): TGTGCCACCAGCGGAGACCCCCGCTCACAGGACCTTGTAGCGGGGGCGGCAGATACGCAGTATTTT. Protein product: CATSGDPRSQDLVAGAADTQYF. The full variable domain, its missing parts supplied by reference TRBV15 and TRBJ2-3, is DAMVIQNPRYQVTQFGKPVTLSCSQTLNHNVMYWYQQKSSQAPKLLFHYYDKDFNNEADTPDNFQSRRPNTSFCFLDIRSPGLGDTAMYLCATSGDPRSQDLVAGAADTQYFGPGTRLTVL.